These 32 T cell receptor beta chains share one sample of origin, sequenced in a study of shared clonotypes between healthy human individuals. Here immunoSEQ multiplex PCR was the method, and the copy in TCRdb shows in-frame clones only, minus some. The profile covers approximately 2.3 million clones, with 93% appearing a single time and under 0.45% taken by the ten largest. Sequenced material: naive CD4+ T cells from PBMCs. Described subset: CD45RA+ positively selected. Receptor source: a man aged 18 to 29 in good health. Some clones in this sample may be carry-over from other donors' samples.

CDR3 nucleotides: TGCGCCAGCAGGGGTAGCGGGGTTAGCTCCTACGAGCAGTACTTC. Translation gives CASRGSGVSSYEQYF. The genes are TRBV10-2 and TRBJ2-7, with TRBD2 matching 8 bases. V dropped 6 bases and J dropped 0; count of bases not matched to a gene: 7. The CDR3 is 15 residues long. Germline-derived CDR1 and CDR2 are WSHSY and SAAADI.

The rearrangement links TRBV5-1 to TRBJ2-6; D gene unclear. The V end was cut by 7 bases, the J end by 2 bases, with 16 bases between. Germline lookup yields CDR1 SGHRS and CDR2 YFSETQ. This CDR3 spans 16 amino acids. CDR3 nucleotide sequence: TGCGCCAGCTGCAACAAGGTAATGCCTGGGGCCAACGTCCTGACTTTC. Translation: CASCNKVMPGANVLTF.

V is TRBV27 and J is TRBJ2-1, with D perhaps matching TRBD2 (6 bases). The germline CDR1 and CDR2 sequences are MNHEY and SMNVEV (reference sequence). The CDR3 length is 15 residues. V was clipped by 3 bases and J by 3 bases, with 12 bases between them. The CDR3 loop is CASSLMGGLYNEQFF. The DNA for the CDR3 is TGTGCCAGCAGTTTGATGGGAGGACTCTACAATGAGCAGTTCTTC.

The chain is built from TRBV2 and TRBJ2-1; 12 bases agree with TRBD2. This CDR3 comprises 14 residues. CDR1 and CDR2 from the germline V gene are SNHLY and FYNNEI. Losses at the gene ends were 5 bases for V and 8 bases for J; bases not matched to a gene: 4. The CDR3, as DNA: TGTGCCAGCAGTCTAGCGGGAGGGCCACATGAGCAGTTCTTC. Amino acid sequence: CASSLAGGPHEQFF.

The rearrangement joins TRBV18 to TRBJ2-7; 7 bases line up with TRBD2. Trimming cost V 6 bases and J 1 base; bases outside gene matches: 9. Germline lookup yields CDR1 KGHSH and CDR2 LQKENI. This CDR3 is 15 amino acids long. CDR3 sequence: CASSSRPSGSYEQYF. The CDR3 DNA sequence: TGTGCCAGCTCGTCGAGGCCTAGCGGATCCTACGAGCAGTACTTC.

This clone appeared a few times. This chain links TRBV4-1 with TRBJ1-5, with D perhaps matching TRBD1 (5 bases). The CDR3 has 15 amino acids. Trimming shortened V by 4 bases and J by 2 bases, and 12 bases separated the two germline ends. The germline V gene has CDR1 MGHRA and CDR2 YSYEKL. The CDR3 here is CASSPGPKGNQPQHF. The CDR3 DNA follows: TGCGCCAGCAGCCCGGGACCTAAGGGCAATCAGCCCCAGCATTTT.

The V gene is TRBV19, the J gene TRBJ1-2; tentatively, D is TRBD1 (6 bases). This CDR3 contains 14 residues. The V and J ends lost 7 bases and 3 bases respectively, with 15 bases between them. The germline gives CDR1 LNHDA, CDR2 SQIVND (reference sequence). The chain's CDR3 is CASTEIGQYYGYTF. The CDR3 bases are TGTGCCAGTACCGAGATAGGACAGTACTATGGCTACACCTTC.

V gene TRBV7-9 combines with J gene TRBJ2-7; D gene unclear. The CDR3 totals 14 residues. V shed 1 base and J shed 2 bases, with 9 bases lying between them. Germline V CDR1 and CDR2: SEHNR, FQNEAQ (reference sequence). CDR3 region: CASSLGILPYEQYF. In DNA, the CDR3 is TGTGCCAGCAGCTTAGGGATACTACCCTACGAGCAGTACTTC.

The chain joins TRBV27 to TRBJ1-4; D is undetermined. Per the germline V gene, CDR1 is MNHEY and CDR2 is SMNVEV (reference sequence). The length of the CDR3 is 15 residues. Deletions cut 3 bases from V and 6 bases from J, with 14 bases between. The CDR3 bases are TGTGCCAGCAGTTTCCGCGGTAAGGCTTATGAAAAACTGTTTTTT. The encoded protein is CASSFRGKAYEKLFF.

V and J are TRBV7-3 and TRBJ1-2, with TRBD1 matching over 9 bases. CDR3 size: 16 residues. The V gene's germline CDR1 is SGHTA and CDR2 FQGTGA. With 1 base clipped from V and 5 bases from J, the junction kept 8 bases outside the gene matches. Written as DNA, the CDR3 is TGTGCCAGCAGCTTAAACGGGGACAGGGATGAATATGGCTACACCTTC. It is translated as CASSLNGDRDEYGYTF.

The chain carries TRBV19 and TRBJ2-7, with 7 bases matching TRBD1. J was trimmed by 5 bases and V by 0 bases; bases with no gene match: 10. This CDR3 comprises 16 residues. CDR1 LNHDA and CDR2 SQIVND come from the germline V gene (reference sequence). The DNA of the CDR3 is TGTGCCAGTAGTATAGACACCCGACAGGGAAGGAACGAGCAGTACTTC. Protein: CASSIDTRQGRNEQYF.

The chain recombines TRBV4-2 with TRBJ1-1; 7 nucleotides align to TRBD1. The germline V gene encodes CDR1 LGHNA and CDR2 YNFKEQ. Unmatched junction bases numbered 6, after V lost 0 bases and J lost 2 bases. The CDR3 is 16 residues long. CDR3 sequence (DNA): TGTGCCAGCAGCCAAGAGCTAGGGACAGACAACACTGAAGCTTTCTTT. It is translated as CASSQELGTDNTEAFF.

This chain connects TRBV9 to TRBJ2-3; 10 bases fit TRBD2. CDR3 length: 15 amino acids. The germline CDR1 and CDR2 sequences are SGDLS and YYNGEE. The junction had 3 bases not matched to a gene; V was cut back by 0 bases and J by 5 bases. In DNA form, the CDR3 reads TGTGCCAGCAGCGTAGGTTCTAGCGGGAGAGATACGCAGTATTTT. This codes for CASSVGSSGRDTQYF.

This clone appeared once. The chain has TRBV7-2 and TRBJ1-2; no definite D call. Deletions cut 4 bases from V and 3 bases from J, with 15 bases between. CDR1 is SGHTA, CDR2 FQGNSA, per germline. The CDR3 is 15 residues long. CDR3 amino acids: CASSSNYRADYGYTF. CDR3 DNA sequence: TGTGCCAGCAGCTCCAATTACCGGGCCGACTATGGCTACACCTTC. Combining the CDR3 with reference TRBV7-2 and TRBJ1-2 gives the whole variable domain GAGVSQSPSNKVTEKGKDVELRCDPISGHTALYWYRQSLGQGLEFLIYFQGNSAPDKSGLPSDRFSAERTGGSVSTLTIQRTQQEDSAVYLCASSSNYRADYGYTFGSGTRLTVV.

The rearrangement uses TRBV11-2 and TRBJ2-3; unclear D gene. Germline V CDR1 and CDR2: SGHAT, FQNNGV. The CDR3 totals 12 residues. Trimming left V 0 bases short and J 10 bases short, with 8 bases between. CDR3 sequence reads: CASSLDGSSQYF. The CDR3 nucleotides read TGTGCCAGCAGCTTAGATGGTAGTTCGCAGTATTTT.

The CDR3 nucleotides are TGTGCCAGCAGCTTAAGAGGACCAACGAACACCGGGGAGCTGTTTTTT. It yields the protein CASSLRGPTNTGELFF. The rearrangement uses TRBV7-6 and TRBJ2-2; the D is unclear. This CDR3 spans 16 amino acids. Trimming left V 2 bases short and J 0 bases short, with 10 bases between. Germline assignment: CDR1 SGHVS and CDR2 FNYEAQ.

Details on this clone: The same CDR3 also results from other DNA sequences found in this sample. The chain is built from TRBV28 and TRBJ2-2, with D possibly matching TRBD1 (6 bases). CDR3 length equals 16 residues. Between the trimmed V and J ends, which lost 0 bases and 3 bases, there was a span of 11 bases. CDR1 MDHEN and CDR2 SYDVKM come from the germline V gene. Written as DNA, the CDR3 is TGTGCCAGCAGTTTATGGGGCAGGGGAGACACCGGGGAGCTGTTTTTT. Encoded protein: CASSLWGRGDTGELFF.

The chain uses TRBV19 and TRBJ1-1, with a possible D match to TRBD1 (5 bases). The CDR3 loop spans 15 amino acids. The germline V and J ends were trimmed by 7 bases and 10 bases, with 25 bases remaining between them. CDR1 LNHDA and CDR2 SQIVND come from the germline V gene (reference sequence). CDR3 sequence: CASTPSSAGGAGAFF. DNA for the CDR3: TGTGCCAGTACCCCCTCTTCTGCCGGAGGGGCAGGAGCTTTCTTT.

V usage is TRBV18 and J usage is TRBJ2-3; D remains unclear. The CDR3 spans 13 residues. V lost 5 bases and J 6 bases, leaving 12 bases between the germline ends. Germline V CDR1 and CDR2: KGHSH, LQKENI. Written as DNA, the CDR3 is TGTGCCAGCTCATTCGAAAGTGGTGATACGCAGTATTTT. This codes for CASSFESGDTQYF.

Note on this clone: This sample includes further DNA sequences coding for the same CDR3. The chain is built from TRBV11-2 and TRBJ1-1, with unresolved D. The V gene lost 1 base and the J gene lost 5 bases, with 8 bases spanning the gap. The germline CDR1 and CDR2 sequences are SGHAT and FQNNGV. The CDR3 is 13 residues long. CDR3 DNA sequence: TGTGCCAGCAGCTTAGGGGCCGGGACTGAAGCTTTCTTT. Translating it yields CASSLGAGTEAFF.

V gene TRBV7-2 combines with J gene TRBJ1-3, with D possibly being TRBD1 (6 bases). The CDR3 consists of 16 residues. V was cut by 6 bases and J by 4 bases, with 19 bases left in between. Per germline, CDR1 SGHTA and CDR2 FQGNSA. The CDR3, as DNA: TGTGCCAGCAGACCTGCGGGGGCGACCGAGGGAAACACCATATATTTT. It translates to CASRPAGATEGNTIYF.

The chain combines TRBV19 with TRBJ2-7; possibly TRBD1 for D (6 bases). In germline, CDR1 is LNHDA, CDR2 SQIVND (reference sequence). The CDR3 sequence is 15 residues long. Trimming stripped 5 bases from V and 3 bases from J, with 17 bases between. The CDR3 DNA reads TGTGCCAGTAGTGGTAATCCGGGACAACTCTACGAGCAGTACTTC. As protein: CASSGNPGQLYEQYF.

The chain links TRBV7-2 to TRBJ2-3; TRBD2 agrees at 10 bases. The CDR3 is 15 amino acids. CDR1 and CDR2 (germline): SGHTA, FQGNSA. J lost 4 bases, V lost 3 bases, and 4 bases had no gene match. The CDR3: CASSLSLAGADTQYF. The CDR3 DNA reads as TGTGCCAGCAGCTTGAGTCTAGCGGGAGCAGATACGCAGTATTTT.

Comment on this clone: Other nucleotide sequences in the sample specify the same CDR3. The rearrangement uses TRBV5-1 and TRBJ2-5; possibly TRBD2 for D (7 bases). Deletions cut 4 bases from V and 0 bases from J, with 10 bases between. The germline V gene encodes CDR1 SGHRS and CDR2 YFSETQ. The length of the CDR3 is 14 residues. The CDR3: CASSPGGDQETQYF. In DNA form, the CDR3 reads TGCGCCAGCAGCCCGGGGGGCGACCAAGAGACCCAGTACTTC.

The CDR3: CASSKGTGMAGELFF. In DNA, the CDR3 is TGTGCCAGCAGCAAAGGGACAGGGATGGCCGGGGAGCTGTTTTTT. The chain recombines TRBV5-6 with TRBJ2-2; TRBD1 matches at 9 bases. This CDR3 contains 15 residues. CDR1 and CDR2 from the germline V gene are SGHDT and YYEEEE. V gave up 4 bases and J gave up 6 bases; unmatched junction bases: 7. Filled out from reference TRBV5-6 and TRBJ2-2, the complete variable domain reads DAGVTQSPTHLIKTRGQQVTLRCSPKSGHDTVSWYQQALGQGPQFIFQYYEEEERQRGNFPDRFSGHQFPNYSSELNVNALLLGDSALYLCASSKGTGMAGELFFGEGSRLTVL.

CDR3 DNA sequence: TGTGCCAGCACCCAGGGGGACTACTATTACGAGCAGTACTTC. Protein: CASTQGDYYYEQYF. V and J are TRBV28 and TRBJ2-7; the D call may be TRBD1 or TRBD2 (7 bases each). CDR1 is MDHEN and CDR2 is SYDVKM in the germline V gene. The CDR3 length is 14 residues. With 7 bases removed from V and 4 bases from J, the gap between germline ends came to 17 bases.

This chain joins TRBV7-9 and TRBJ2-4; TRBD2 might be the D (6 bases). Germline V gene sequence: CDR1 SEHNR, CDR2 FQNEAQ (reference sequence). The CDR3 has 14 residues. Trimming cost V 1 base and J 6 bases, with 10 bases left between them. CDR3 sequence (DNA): TGTGCCAGCAGCTTAGGGGACTCCCGAAACATTCAGTACTTC. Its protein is CASSLGDSRNIQYF.

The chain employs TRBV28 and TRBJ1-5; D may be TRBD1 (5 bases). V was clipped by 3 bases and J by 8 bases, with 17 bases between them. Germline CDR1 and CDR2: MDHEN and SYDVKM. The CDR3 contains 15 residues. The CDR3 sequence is CASSFSSGAIKPQHF. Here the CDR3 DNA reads TGTGCCAGCAGTTTTTCTTCCGGGGCAATCAAGCCCCAGCATTTT.

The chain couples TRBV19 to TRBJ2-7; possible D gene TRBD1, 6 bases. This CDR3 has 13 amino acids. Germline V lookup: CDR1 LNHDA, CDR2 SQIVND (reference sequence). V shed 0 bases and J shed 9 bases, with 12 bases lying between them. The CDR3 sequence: CASSIEGRGRQYF. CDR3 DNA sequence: TGTGCCAGTAGTATAGAGGGCAGGGGTCGGCAGTACTTC.

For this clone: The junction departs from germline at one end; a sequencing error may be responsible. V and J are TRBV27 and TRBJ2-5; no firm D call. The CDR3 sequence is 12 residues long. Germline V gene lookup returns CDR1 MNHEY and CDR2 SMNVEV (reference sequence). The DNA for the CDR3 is TGTGTCAGCTGGGCAGCGTTTAGGCCCCAGTACTTC. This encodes CVSWAAFRPQYF.

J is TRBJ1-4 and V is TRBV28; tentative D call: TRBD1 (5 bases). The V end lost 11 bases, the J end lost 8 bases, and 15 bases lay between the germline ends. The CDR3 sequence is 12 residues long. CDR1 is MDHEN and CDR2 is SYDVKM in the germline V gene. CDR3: CAWGEKREKLFF. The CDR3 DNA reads TGTGCCTGGGGGGAGAAGCGGGAAAAACTGTTTTTT.

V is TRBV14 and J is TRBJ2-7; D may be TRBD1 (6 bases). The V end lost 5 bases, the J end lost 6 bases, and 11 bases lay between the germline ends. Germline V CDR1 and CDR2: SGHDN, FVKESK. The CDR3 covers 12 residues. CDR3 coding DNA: TGTGCCAGCAGCTATACAGGGCGCGAGCAGTACTTC. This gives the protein CASSYTGREQYF. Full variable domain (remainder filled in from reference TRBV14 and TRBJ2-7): EAGVTQFPSHSVIEKGQTVTLRCDPISGHDNLYWYRRVMGKEIKFLLHFVKESKQDESGMPNNRFLAERTGGTYSTLKVQPAELEDSGVYFCASSYTGREQYFGPGTRLTVT.